This passage covers 20 T cell receptor beta chains from one sample sequenced in a study of regulatory T cells in long-lasting Graves disease. The authors built TCR beta libraries using iRepertoire HTBI primers and Arm-PCR of CDR3 regions. One entry per CDR3 protein, called by TCRdb with MiXCR from the multiplex PCR reads. Of 200,000 to 250,000 distinct CDR3 sequences in the sample, around 21% were seen once. Time point noted: newly diagnosed GD, antithyroid drugs for less than 3 months. The TCR library was made from RNA that had been extracted from PBMCs in TRIzol. This specimen consisted of peripheral blood mononuclear cells (PBMCs), obtained at new diagnosis, from a patient treated with antithyroid drugs. Receptors were obtained from a female donor with Graves disease.

This clonotype has a count of ten or more. This chain connects TRBV28 to TRBJ2-4, with TRBD2 matching over 13 bases. Per germline, CDR1 MDHEN and CDR2 SYDVKM. The CDR3 runs to 18 residues. The ends lost 6 bases at V and 4 bases at J; junction bases unmatched: 12. This CDR3 is CASRRWTSGSGVKNIQYF. CDR3 in DNA: TGTGCCAGCAGACGCTGGACTAGCGGGAGTGGCGTTAAAAACATTCAGTACTTC. Supplemented by reference TRBV28 and TRBJ2-4, the full variable domain reads DVKVTQSSRYLVKRTGEKVFLECVQDMDHENMFWYRQDPGLGLRLIYFSYDVKMKEKGDIPEGYSVSREKKERFSLILESASTNQTSMYLCASRRWTSGSGVKNIQYFGAGTRLSVL.

V gene TRBV19 combines with J gene TRBJ1-5; 10 bases line up with TRBD1. CDR3 size: 13 residues. Germline V CDR1 and CDR2: LNHDA, SQIVND (reference sequence). Trimming took 10 bases from V and 6 from J; bases not matched to a gene: 6. The CDR3 region is CATRDRGIQPQHF. CDR3 nucleotides: TGTGCCACTAGGGACAGGGGTATTCAGCCCCAGCATTTT.

There are many counts of this clonotype. The rearrangement links TRBV3-1 to TRBJ1-6; D remains unclear. Trimming took off 0 bases at V and 4 bases at J, with 7 bases between the two ends. The CDR3 is 15 amino acids. Germline lookup yields CDR1 LGHDT and CDR2 YNNKEL (reference sequence). The CDR3 region is CASSQDAVYNSPLHF. The CDR3 DNA is TGTGCCAGCAGCCAAGATGCAGTATATAATTCACCCCTCCACTTT.

The rearrangement links TRBV28 to TRBJ2-5; 13 positions match TRBD2. CDR1 is MDHEN, CDR2 SYDVKM, per germline. This CDR3 is built from 17 residues. Unmatched junction bases numbered 8, after V lost 7 bases and J lost 0 bases. The CDR3 sequence: CASIQTSGGPYQETQYF. DNA for the CDR3: TGTGCCAGCATTCAGACTAGCGGGGGGCCTTACCAAGAGACCCAGTACTTC. Combining the CDR3 with reference TRBV28 and TRBJ2-5 gives the whole variable domain DVKVTQSSRYLVKRTGEKVFLECVQDMDHENMFWYRQDPGLGLRLIYFSYDVKMKEKGDIPEGYSVSREKKERFSLILESASTNQTSMYLCASIQTSGGPYQETQYFGPGTRLLVL.

This clonotype was seen only a few times. The V call is TRBV6-1, the J call TRBJ2-7, with 9 bases aligning to TRBD2. The CDR3 has 15 residues. Germline V lookup: CDR1 MNHNS, CDR2 SASEGT. The junction had 11 bases not matched to a gene; V was cut back by 6 bases and J by 5 bases. The CDR3 DNA follows: TGTGCCAGCAGCCTCCTGGGTAGCGGGAGCCACGAGCAGTACTTC. It translates to CASSLLGSGSHEQYF.

This clonotype was seen ten or more times. The rearrangement joins TRBV11-2 to TRBJ1-5, with TRBD1 matching 7 bases. Per germline, CDR1 SGHAT and CDR2 FQNNGV. V lost 5 bases to trimming and J lost 4 bases; unmatched junction nucleotides: 5. The CDR3 has 14 residues. CDR3: CASSPGQSNQPQHF. CDR3 nucleotides: TGTGCCAGCAGCCCGGGACAGTCGAATCAGCCCCAGCATTTT.

This chain uses TRBV20-1 with TRBJ2-1; 10 bases line up with TRBD1. This CDR3 is built from 15 residues. V gave up 5 bases and J gave up 4 bases; unmatched junction bases: 8. Germline loops: CDR1 DFQATT, CDR2 SNEGSKA (reference sequence). The CDR3 spells CSAVTGTGEYNEQFF. The CDR3 DNA reads as TGCAGTGCTGTCACCGGGACAGGGGAGTACAATGAGCAGTTCTTC.

The chain carries TRBV5-1 and TRBJ2-7, with a tentative D call TRBD2 (6 bases). The CDR3 is made up of 14 amino acids. Deletions cut 5 bases from V and 3 bases from J, with 15 bases between. The germline CDR1 and CDR2 sequences are SGHRS and YFSETQ. CDR3 region: CASSRPGLIYEQYF. DNA for the CDR3: TGCGCCAGCAGTAGGCCGGGACTGATCTACGAGCAGTACTTC.

CDR3 loop: CASRTGFGTEAFF. CDR3 coding DNA: TGCGCCAGCAGGACGGGGTTTGGGACTGAAGCTTTCTTT. The chain recombines TRBV10-2 with TRBJ1-1; D call uncertain. The CDR3 is 13 amino acids. Germline-derived CDR1 and CDR2 are WSHSY and SAAADI. V lost 6 bases and J lost 5, with 13 bases in between.

This clonotype was recorded at least ten times. The rearrangement uses TRBV27 and TRBJ2-4; 10 nucleotides line up with TRBD1. The CDR3 spans 20 residues. The trim removed 7 bases at V and 0 bases at J, leaving 18 bases unmatched. Germline CDR1 MNHEY, CDR2 SMNVEV (reference sequence). CDR3 residues: CASTLARDRGLDVAKNIQYF. The CDR3 nucleotides are TGTGCCAGCACCCTTGCCCGGGACAGGGGTTTAGACGTAGCCAAAAACATTCAGTACTTC.

This clonotype was counted at least ten times. The chain joins TRBV7-9 to TRBJ2-7; a weak D match, TRBD2 (6 bases). The CDR3 is 15 amino acids. With 5 bases removed from V and 6 bases from J, the gap between germline ends came to 20 bases. Germline-derived CDR1 and CDR2 are SEHNR and FQNEAQ (reference sequence). The CDR3 spells CASSPQTSSGVEQYF. Written as DNA, the CDR3 is TGTGCCAGCAGCCCGCAGACTAGTTCGGGCGTCGAGCAGTACTTC.

Concerning this clonotype: A read error likely explains this, since a far larger clone differs by one base. This sequence joins TRBV7-2 and TRBJ2-1, with 9 bases that match TRBD1. The J call could be wrong; TRBJ2-7 is a better fit for the DNA end. CDR3 length: 14 residues. Looked up from germline, CDR1 is SGHTA and CDR2 is FQGNSA. The CDR3 region is CASSRDRVIYEQYF. CDR3 in DNA: TGTGCCAGCAGCAGGGACAGGGTAATCTACGAGCAGTACTTC.

At least ten counts were recorded for this clonotype. In DNA form, the CDR3 reads TGCAGCGGCAGCGGGAGGGACACTGAAGCTTTCTTT. Residues: CSGSGRDTEAFF. The rearrangement links TRBV20-1 to TRBJ1-1; D remains unclear. In germline, CDR1 is DFQATT, CDR2 SNEGSKA (reference sequence). This CDR3 is built from 12 residues.

This clonotype was counted many times. The chain links TRBV12-3 or TRBV12-4 to TRBJ1-2; no firm D call. Trimming removed 6 bases at V and 4 bases at J, with 12 bases between. The CDR3 length is 13 residues. The CDR3 here is CASSLRRGYGYTF. Here the CDR3 DNA reads TGTGCCAGCAGCCTACGACGGGGCTATGGCTACACCTTC.

This clonotype was seen at least ten times. The chain joins TRBV6-5 to TRBJ2-3; perhaps TRBD2 as D (6 bases). Germline V gene lookup returns CDR1 MNHEY and CDR2 SVGAGI. There are 18 residues in the CDR3. The V end was cut by 4 bases, the J end by 0 bases, with 20 bases between. CDR3 nucleotides: TGTGCCAGCAGTTCATTGACTAGAGGACTCCCTAGCACAGATACGCAGTATTTT. Its protein product is CASSSLTRGLPSTDTQYF.

Concerning this clonotype: The junction departs from germline at one end; a sequencing error may be responsible. The chain uses TRBV12-3 or TRBV12-4 and TRBJ1-1; D gene ambiguous. This CDR3 is built from 14 residues. CDR3 residues: CVSSPEGMNTEAFF. CDR3 coding DNA: TGTGTCAGCAGTCCCGAGGGCATGAACACTGAAGCTTTCTTT.

This chain uses TRBV19 with TRBJ1-2; 9 bases align to TRBD1. J was trimmed by 8 bases and V by 3 bases; bases with no gene match: 7. Germline CDR1 LNHDA, CDR2 SQIVND (reference sequence). The CDR3 totals 14 residues. The CDR3 DNA is TGTGCCAGTAGTATGGACAGGGGCGGCTGGGGCTACACCTTC. Encoded protein: CASSMDRGGWGYTF. Using reference TRBV19 and TRBJ1-2 for the parts outside the CDR3, the full variable domain is DGGITQSPKYLFRKEGQNVTLSCEQNLNHDAMYWYRQDPGQGLRLIYYSQIVNDFQKGDIAEGYSVSREKKESFPLTVTSAQKNPTAFYLCASSMDRGGWGYTFGSGTRLTVV.

This chain uses TRBV15 with TRBJ2-3; D remains ambiguous. Trimming stripped 1 base from V and 5 bases from J, with 7 bases between. The CDR3 length is 13 residues. CDR1 is LNHNV, CDR2 YYDKDF, per germline (reference sequence). CDR3 region: CATSRVSGDTQYF. The CDR3 DNA reads TGTGCCACCAGCAGAGTAAGTGGAGATACGCAGTATTTT.

The table lists this clonotype with many counts. This chain links TRBV24-1 with TRBJ2-1; 12 nucleotides agree with TRBD2. The CDR3 covers 15 residues. The germline gives CDR1 KGHDR, CDR2 SFDVKD. Trimming at V came to 3 bases and at J to 8 bases, leaving 4 bases not matched to a gene. For the CDR3, the DNA is TGTGCCACCAGTGATCCTAGCGGGGGGGCCGATGAGCAGTTCTTC. As protein: CATSDPSGGADEQFF.

On this clonotype: A read error is the likely source, as a far larger clone sits one nucleotide away. The chain links TRBV27 to TRBJ1-2, with D perhaps matching TRBD1 (5 bases). V lost 3 bases to trimming and J lost 1 base, with 9 bases between them. The CDR3 contains 14 residues. Germline V gives CDR1 MNHEY, CDR2 SMNVEV (reference sequence). The CDR3 loop is CASSFGTDNYGYTF. In DNA, the CDR3 is TGTGCCAGCAGTTTCGGGACTGATAACTATGGCTACACCTTC.